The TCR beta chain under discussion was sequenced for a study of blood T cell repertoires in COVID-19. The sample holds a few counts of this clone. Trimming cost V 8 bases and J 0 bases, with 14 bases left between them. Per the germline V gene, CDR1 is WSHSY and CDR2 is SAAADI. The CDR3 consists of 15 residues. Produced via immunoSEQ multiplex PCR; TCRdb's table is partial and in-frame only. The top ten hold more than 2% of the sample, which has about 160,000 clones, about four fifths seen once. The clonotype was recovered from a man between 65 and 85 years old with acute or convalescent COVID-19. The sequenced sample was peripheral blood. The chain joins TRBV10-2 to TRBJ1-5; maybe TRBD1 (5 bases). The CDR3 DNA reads TGCGCCAGCCGGGTGGGAGGGGTTAGCAATCAGCCCCAGCATTTT. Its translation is CASRVGGVSNQPQHF.